This T cell receptor (beta chain) comes out of a study of T cell clonality in common variable immunodeficiency. Patients and controls were mostly of Caucasian heritage. The CDR3 has 16 amino acids. Germline assignment: CDR1 SGHRS and CDR2 YFSETQ. The V gene end was trimmed by 0 bases and the J gene end by 8 bases; junction bases not matched to a gene: 11. On this clone itself: The antigen is undetermined. The CDR3 goes on 3 residues after the read ends, and that part is filled in from the germline J gene.

Study-wide results and limits: Fewer TCRbeta clones were shared among CVID subjects than controls. Repertoire-complication correlations in CVID were limited by patient heterogeneity. Common variable immunodeficiency TCR beta sequences reportedly had fewer deletions and N-nucleotide insertions.

The repertoire was sequenced with immunoSEQ multiplex PCR; TCRdb's copy has only in-frame clones and lacks some. The specimen gives about 37,000 clones without singletons; the ten biggest hold 2.5% to 3.5%. This receptor was obtained from a person aged 18 to 70 in good health. The sequenced material came from peripheral blood mononuclear cells. This chain uses TRBV5-1 with TRBJ2-1; 7 bases map to TRBD2. CDR3 DNA, as far as it was read: TGCGCCAGCAGCTTGGAGTCGGCGGGAGACGTATATGAG. This encodes CASSLESAGDVYE. The whole CDR3 is CASSLESAGDVYEQFF.